The sequence of this T cell receptor (beta chain) was determined in a study of blood T cells in healthy people across ages. Trimming pared 6 bases from V and 0 bases from J, leaving 15 bases between. Germline-derived CDR1 and CDR2 are LNHNV and YYDKDF (reference sequence). CDR3 length: 15 amino acids. Then a second PCR, running roughly 7 to 12 cycles, was carried out with a sample-barcoded 5' primer and a J-beta primer mix. One entry per CDR3 protein results from TCRdb running MiXCR on the 5' RACE reads. The sample contains some 930,000 distinct CDR3 sequences, 25% to 30% of which appear only once. This same sample was also part of a study on T cells of mothers and their children.

This clonotype was obtained from a woman aged 40 to 49 in good health. The gene calls are TRBV15 and TRBJ2-7, with D tentatively TRBD1 (6 bases). The specimen was blood. The CDR3 bases are TGTGCCACCAGGTGGGACACCGGAACCTCCTACGAGCAGTACTTC. Protein: CATRWDTGTSYEQYF.